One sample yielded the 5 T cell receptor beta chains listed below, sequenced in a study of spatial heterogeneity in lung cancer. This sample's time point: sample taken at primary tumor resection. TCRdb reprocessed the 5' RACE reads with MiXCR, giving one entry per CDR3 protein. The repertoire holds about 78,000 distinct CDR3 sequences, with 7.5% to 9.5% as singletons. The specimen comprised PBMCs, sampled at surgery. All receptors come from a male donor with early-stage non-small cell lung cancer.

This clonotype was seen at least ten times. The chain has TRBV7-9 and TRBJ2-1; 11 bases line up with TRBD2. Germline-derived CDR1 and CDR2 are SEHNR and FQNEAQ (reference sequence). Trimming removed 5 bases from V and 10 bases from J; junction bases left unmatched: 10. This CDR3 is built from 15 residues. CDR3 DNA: TGTGCCAGCAGCAATCTAGCGGGAGGCCGAGGGGAGCAGTTCTTC. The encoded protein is CASSNLAGGRGEQFF.

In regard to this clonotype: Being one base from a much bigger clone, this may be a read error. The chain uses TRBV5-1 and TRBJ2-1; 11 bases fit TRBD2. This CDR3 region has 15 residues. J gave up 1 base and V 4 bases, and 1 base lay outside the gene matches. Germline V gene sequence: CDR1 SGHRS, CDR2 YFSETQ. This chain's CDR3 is CASSIAGGSYNEQFF. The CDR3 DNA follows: TGCGCCAGCAGCATAGCGGGAGGGTCCTACAATGAGCAGTTCTTC.

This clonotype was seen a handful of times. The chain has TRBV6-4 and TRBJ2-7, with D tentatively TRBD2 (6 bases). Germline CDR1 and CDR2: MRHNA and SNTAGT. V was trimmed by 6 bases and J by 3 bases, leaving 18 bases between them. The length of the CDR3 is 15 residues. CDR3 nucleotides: TGTGCCAGCAGGGGCAGAACCGGGACTCACTACGAGCAGTACTTC. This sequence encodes CASRGRTGTHYEQYF.

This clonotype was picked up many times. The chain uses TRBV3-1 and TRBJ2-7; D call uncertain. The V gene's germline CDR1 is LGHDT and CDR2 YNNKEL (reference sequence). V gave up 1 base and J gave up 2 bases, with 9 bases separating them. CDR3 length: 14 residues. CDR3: CASSQGARTYEQYF. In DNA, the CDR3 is TGTGCCAGCAGCCAAGGTGCCAGAACCTACGAGCAGTACTTC.

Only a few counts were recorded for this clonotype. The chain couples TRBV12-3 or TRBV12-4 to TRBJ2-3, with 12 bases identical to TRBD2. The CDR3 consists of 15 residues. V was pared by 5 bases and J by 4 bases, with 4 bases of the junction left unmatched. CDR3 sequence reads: CASSPSGRGSDTQYF. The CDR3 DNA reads TGTGCCAGCAGTCCTAGCGGGAGGGGGTCAGATACGCAGTATTTT.